The T cell receptor (beta chain) under discussion was sequenced for a study of blood T cell repertoires in COVID-19. On the study more broadly: Acute and convalescent COVID-19 specimens originated in the United States, Italy and Spain. Sources were T cells, B-cell-depleted T cells, or PBMCs; the material itself was cDNA or gDNA.

In the original workflow: For nucleated cells, counts were estimated from reference gene primer amplification. Libraries were prepared by immunoSEQ multiplex PCR; TCRdb keeps only in-frame clonotypes and omits some of them. V, J and clone size derive from that table, while D and trimming were established from the DNA sequence. The data show more than 300,000 clones, roughly 82% seen once. CDR1 is SGHNT, CDR2 YYREEE, per germline (reference sequence). This CDR3 has 13 residues. V was clipped by 4 bases and J by 3 bases; unmatched bases: 4. This clone appeared a single time. The TCR sequence derives from a woman aged 50 to 60 with acute or convalescent COVID-19. V is TRBV5-4 and J is TRBJ2-7; TRBD2 matches at 7 bases. The sample consisted of peripheral blood. The CDR3: CASSGRGVYEQYF. In DNA form, the CDR3 reads TGTGCCAGCAGCGGCCGGGGGGTCTACGAGCAGTACTTC.